One T cell receptor beta chain is described in this entry. This sample is part of a study of CD8+ T cells in alopecia areata. After removal of 7 bases from V and 5 bases from J, the junction contained 7 bases not matched to a gene. The CDR3 is 13 residues long. Germline-derived CDR1 and CDR2 are SQVTM and ANQGSEA. Isolated RNA was reverse transcribed into cDNA used as the sequencing template. TCRdb keeps only in-frame clones here, not all; method: immunoSEQ multiplex PCR. This table holds about 180,000 clones, roughly 58% found once. As to treatment: oral pan-JAK inhibitor, 5-10 mg twice daily. The chain links TRBV29-1 to TRBJ2-5, with 10 bases fitting TRBD1. Specimen: CD4+ T cells sorted from blood, collected at approximately week 55, from a patient treated with tofacitinib. This receptor was taken from a human donor with alopecia areata. The CDR3 reads CSGRDRGWETQYF. The DNA of the CDR3 is TGCAGCGGCCGGGACAGGGGATGGGAGACCCAGTACTTC. The full variable domain, with the rest looked up from reference TRBV29-1 and TRBJ2-5, is SAVISQKPSRDICQRGTSLTIQCQVDSQVTMMFWYRQQPGQSLTLIATANQGSEATYESGFVIDKFPISRPNLTFSTLTVSNMSPEDSSIYLCSGRDRGWETQYFGPGTRLLVL.